This T cell receptor (beta chain) derives from a study of T cell repertoires in cytomegalovirus infection. Whole-study context: It was the public TCR beta signatures that indicated both CMV infection and matching HLA type.

This clonotype was counted only a few times. The antigen remains undetermined. CDR1 and CDR2 (germline): DFQATT, SNEGSKA (reference sequence). The V gene end was trimmed by 3 bases and the J gene end by 1 base; junction bases not matched to a gene: 8. CDR3 length: 16 amino acids. Overall study results and limits: In two of eight donors, the top clonotype was HLA-C-restricted CMV-specific.

From the reads, TCRdb called clonotypes with MiXCR, one entry per CDR3 protein. The sample lists roughly 150,000 distinct CDR3 sequences, around 22% occurring once. This rearrangement joins TRBV20-1 to TRBJ1-4, with 7 nucleotides matching TRBD1. The sequenced sample consisted of PBMCs. The sequence derives from a human donor in good health (CMV status not recorded). Some clones in this sample may be carry-over from other donors' samples. The CDR3 DNA reads as TGCAGTGCTAGCCGGGACAGACGCTTAACTAATGAAAAACTGTTTTTT. Translating it yields CSASRDRRLTNEKLFF.